This T cell receptor (beta chain) was found in a study of type 1 and type 2 diabetes patients (TCRdb year 2016). For context, the study as a whole: Some 10 type 1 diabetes patients, four type 2 diabetes patients and roughly 6 nondiabetic controls, all recruited in China, made up the cohort. Throughout the study, CD4 or CD8 MicroBeads on MACS columns were used to positively select CD4+ and CD8+ T cells from PBMCs. Altogether, roughly 18 million paired-end reads were produced across the whole study. TCRbeta repertoires were profiled by high-throughput sequencing in the study to compare type 1 diabetes, type 2 diabetes and nondiabetic individuals. Type 2 diabetes patients were used as a disease comparison group for the type 1 diabetes patients. When roughly 20-cycle amplification was compared with roughly 25-cycle amplification, V gene usage looked similar, suggesting that primer efficiencies were similar and PCR bias was random. Paired-end sequencing of TCRbeta libraries was performed on Illumina HiSeq 2000 or MiSeq instruments.

Sequencing instrument: Illumina MiSeq. Genomic DNA from sorted T cell subsets was used as template for TCRbeta CDR3 amplification. The TCRbeta CDR3 region was amplified by multiplex PCR using 30 forward and 13 reverse primers. PCR products were purified with AMPure XP beads, then indices and adaptors were added in a second roughly 25-cycle PCR. Libraries were gel-purified using the QIAquick Gel Extraction Kit before sequencing. As for how the authors treated the data: Paired-end reads were merged with FLASH and aligned to IMGT V, D and J germline references using IgBLAST. Reads with below 70% alignment identity to germline references were discarded, leaving 8.5 million to 14 million reads study-wide. CDR3 boundaries, reading frame and productivity were assigned following IMGT definitions. A highly-expanded clone was defined as any clone making up 1% or more of reads, and normalized Shannon entropy served as the measure of diversity. Group differences in Shannon entropy were tested with unpaired two-tailed t-tests. TCRdb took the public reads, trimmed them with fastp at Q25, ran MiXCR for clone calling and kept in-frame beta chains. Rows are combined by CDR3 protein, so each entry shows the most common genes and DNA. The V and J calls come from TCRdb's annotation, not from the publication. The table for this sample lists 250,000 or so distinct CDR3 sequences; roughly 50% of them were counted only once. Together, the top ten hold about 13% of the sample.

Points the paper makes about the study in general: Type 2 diabetes repertoires showed high diversity, significantly greater than type 1 diabetes repertoires in both CD4+ and CD8+ T cells. Only a limited number of T2D and control samples were sequenced, so some T1D-only HECs might also appear in more T2D or control samples. Type 2 diabetes and control samples had highly correlated V and J gene usage patterns, with an average between-sample correlation of around 0.97. Only a few highly-expanded CD4+ clones (median one) were found in type 2 diabetes patients, and these clones made up a median roughly 3.6% of reads. Study groups were not matched for age and gender, which possibly biased interpretation.

This clonotype has a count of ten or more. No antigen is known for it. Per-base qualities were not stored, and no clone one base away is much larger. Every diabetic patient fulfilled standard classification criteria for type 1 or type 2 diabetes, and glucose and C-peptide were measured using WHO-recommended methods. Exclusion applied to any donor with other autoimmune diseases or infections within the previous four weeks. Approximately 10 milliliters of peripheral blood were collected from each participant. PBMCs were isolated with LymphoPrep density separation. The clonotype comes from a man aged 18 to 30 with type 2 diabetes. The material sequenced was peripheral blood mononuclear cells (PBMCs).

The CDR3 region reads CAILPGTAAEAFF. The nucleotide sequence reads TGTGCCATCTTACCCGGGACAGCAGCTGAAGCTTTCTTT. This sequence uses TRBV2 and TRBJ1-1; 7 junctional bases match TRBD1. V is pruned by 10 bases and J by 6 bases, leaving 11 bases of the junction without a gene match. The CDR1 and CDR2 encoded by the germline V gene are SNHLY and FYNNEI. There are 13 amino acids in the CDR3, from cysteine to phenylalanine inclusive. Just the 39-base CDR3 DNA is kept, in frame starting at base 1.